The entry below describes one T cell receptor beta chain. The antigen this receptor binds is unknown. The record has no base qualities; no much larger clone is one base away. This sample is drawn from a study of graft-versus-host responses after intestinal transplantation (dated by TCRdb to about 2021). Regarding the study in general: The transplants that recipients received were multivisceral, liver-intestinal, or isolated intestinal. Every recipient was given anti-thymocyte globulin induction, followed by about three years of maintenance tacrolimus and steroids. Rather than being sequenced by the commercial service, samples from three later patients were sequenced in-house on an Illumina MiSeq and processed with MiXCR. Donor T cell macrochimerism was defined as a peak of at least 4% donor T cells among recipient peripheral blood mononuclear cells. To identify alloreactive clones, pre-transplant mixed lymphocyte reaction products were sequenced and compared with unstimulated pre-transplant donor and recipient T cells. After intestinal transplantation, graft-versus-host and host-versus-graft alloreactive T cell clones in the graft, circulation and bone marrow were tracked using bulk TCR-beta CDR3 sequencing. The cohort enrolled 20 to 30 intestinal transplant recipients, one of whom was a retransplant, and a few patients without pretransplant specimens were excluded. The study at large found these results: Conclusions were limited by the relatively low number and heterogeneity of intestinal transplant patients. In patients with donor T cell macrochimerism, the allografts had high GvH to HvG T cell clonal ratios. Early after transplant, peak levels of circulating GvH clones were found to be associated with declines in HvG clones. GvH clones turned up in recipient bone marrow, with some appearing earlier in ileal mucosa or blood, a pattern consistent with an intestinal mucosal origin.

Trimming takes 0 bases off V and 5 bases off J; junction bases not matched to a gene: 4. The germline V gene encodes CDR1 KGHSH and CDR2 LQKENI. The CDR3 goes from the cysteine to the phenylalanine over 17 residues. Only CDR3 DNA is held: 51 bases, read in frame from base 1. Libraries were constructed by the immunoSEQ multiplex PCR assay. For most patients, genomic DNA was isolated using the Qiagen DNeasy Blood and Tissue Kit and was shipped frozen to Adaptive Biotechnologies for TCR sequencing. For most patients, high-throughput TCR-beta CDR3 sequencing of genomic DNA was performed by Adaptive Biotechnologies. Processing in the source paper ran as follows. TCR sequencing data for approximately 17 patients were retrieved from Adaptive's ImmunoSEQ software; a few other patients were processed with MiXCR and VDJtools. To correct CD4 versus CD8 sorting errors, sequences present in both subsets at a frequency ratio below 5:1 were removed. CDR3 nucleotide sequences shared between donor and recipient were removed because their origin could not be assigned. At least 2-fold expansion over unstimulated cells and a minimum CFSE-low frequency of 0.002% (template counts) or 0.001% (read counts) were required for clones to be classified as alloreactive. A clone was considered mappable if detected in the sequenced pre-transplant spleen, lymph node, or MLR CFSE-low populations of the donor or recipient. The cumulative frequency of alloreactive clones was calculated as a percentage of all sequences, weighted by copy number. This immuneACCESS table, as held by TCRdb, lists in-frame sequences with V and J called but not all clones. Of the missing ones, under half trace to an unresolved V gene in checked studies; the others have no known cause. The DNA gave D and trimming, while V, J and clone size come from that table. The table for this sample lists 110,000 to 150,000 clones; about 90% of them were counted only once. The ten largest clones take up roughly 0.2% of the sample.

The time point label of this sample denotes: cells obtained before transplantation from donor or recipient. CD3+CD4+ and CD3+CD8+ populations were FACS-sorted from unstimulated pre-transplant donor and recipient cells taken from spleen or lymph nodes. Sequenced here: unstimulated CD4+ T cells sorted from spleen or lymph node cells, sampled before intestinal transplant. The sequence was collected from a human donor who received an intestinal transplant. The sequence joins TRBV18 to TRBJ2-1, with TRBD2 identical over 13 junction bases. The base sequence is TGTGCCAGCTCACCACCTGGGACTAGCGGGAAACACAATGAGCAGTTCTTC. Its protein reads: CASSPPGTSGKHNEQFF.